Shown below are 20 T cell receptor beta chains from a single sample sequenced in a study of beta chain features in type 1 diabetes. Study conclusions and caveats: There was a moderate but significant shortening of TCRB CDR3s in all four CD4+ subsets of Type 1 diabetes patients.

These receptors' targets are unknown. What was sequenced were expressed TCRB transcripts, since all of the isolated RNA had been reverse transcribed. Measured with immunoSEQ multiplex PCR; TCRdb has only the in-frame clones, and not every one. This table holds hundreds of thousands of clones, roughly 13% found once. The specimen was naive CD4+ T cells from blood. These receptors were collected from a man aged 18 to 30 with type 1 diabetes.

This clone was detected a few times. The V gene is TRBV4-1, the J gene TRBJ2-1, with 14 bases that match TRBD2. This CDR3 contains 16 residues. Losses at the gene ends were 4 bases for V and 4 bases for J; bases not matched to a gene: 3. In germline, CDR1 is MGHRA, CDR2 YSYEKL. For the CDR3, the DNA is TGCGCCAGCAGCCCTGGGACTAGCGGGAGATACAATGAGCAGTTCTTC. Its protein product is CASSPGTSGRYNEQFF.

This clone turned up a few times. This CDR3 is also generated by other DNA sequences in the sample. The chain recombines TRBV7-2 with TRBJ1-1; 7 bases are a match to TRBD1. The CDR3 covers 14 residues. The germline V gene encodes CDR1 SGHTA and CDR2 FQGNSA. Trimming at V came to 2 bases and at J to 2 bases, leaving 2 bases not matched to a gene. The CDR3 DNA reads as TGTGCCAGCAGCTTATGGACAGGAAACACTGAAGCTTTCTTT. Translating it yields CASSLWTGNTEAFF.

This clone has only a few counts. This chain joins TRBV14 and TRBJ2-7; D not certain. The germline V gene encodes CDR1 SGHDN and CDR2 FVKESK. This CDR3 contains 16 residues. V gave up 1 base and J gave up 0 bases, with 13 bases separating them. CDR3 amino acids: CASSQAGKGISYEQYF. CDR3 in DNA: TGTGCCAGCAGCCAAGCCGGAAAGGGAATCTCCTACGAGCAGTACTTC. Full variable domain (outside the CDR3, taken from reference TRBV14 and TRBJ2-7): EAGVTQFPSHSVIEKGQTVTLRCDPISGHDNLYWYRRVMGKEIKFLLHFVKESKQDESGMPNNRFLAERTGGTYSTLKVQPAELEDSGVYFCASSQAGKGISYEQYFGPGTRLTVT.

In its sample, this clone was seen many times. The chain employs TRBV15 and TRBJ2-3, with D perhaps matching TRBD2 (6 bases). The V end lost 6 bases, the J end lost 1 base, and 11 bases lay between the germline ends. This CDR3 contains 14 residues. Germline CDR1 LNHNV, CDR2 YYDKDF (reference sequence). CDR3 protein: CATRPAGGTDTQYF. The CDR3 DNA reads as TGTGCCACCAGGCCAGCGGGCGGCACAGATACGCAGTATTTT.

This clone turned up a few times. The chain combines TRBV29-1 with TRBJ2-7, with 15 bases matching TRBD2. The CDR3 is 14 residues long. After removal of 7 bases from V and 3 bases from J, the junction contained 4 bases not matched to a gene. The V gene's germline CDR1 is SQVTM and CDR2 ANQGSEA. The CDR3 here is CSAGLAGGGYEQYF. The DNA for the CDR3 is TGCAGCGCGGGACTAGCGGGAGGAGGCTACGAGCAGTACTTC.

This clone showed up just a few times. The J gene is TRBJ2-7, the V gene TRBV10-3; D perhaps matches TRBD1 (5 bases). CDR3 size: 17 residues. V was trimmed by 5 bases and J by 0 bases, leaving 20 bases between them. Germline CDR1 ENHRY, CDR2 SYGVKD. The CDR3 coding sequence is TGTGCCATCAGTTCCAACCCCTTACAACAGGTCTCCTACGAGCAGTACTTC. Its protein is CAISSNPLQQVSYEQYF.

This clone was counted a few times. V usage is TRBV27 and J usage is TRBJ2-6, with D perhaps TRBD2 (6 bases). CDR3 length: 18 residues. V lost 2 bases and J 1 base, leaving 15 bases between the germline ends. CDR1 is MNHEY and CDR2 is SMNVEV in the germline V gene (reference sequence). CDR3 sequence: CASSLVEGRESGANVLTF. DNA for the CDR3: TGTGCCAGCAGTTTAGTGGAGGGCCGGGAATCTGGGGCCAACGTCCTGACTTTC.

This clone showed up just a few times. The chain uses TRBV7-2 and TRBJ1-4; TRBD1 matches 7 bases. V lost 7 bases and J lost 4; bases outside the gene matches: 15. Germline values: CDR1 SGHTA, CDR2 FQGNSA. CDR3 length: 17 residues. CDR3 coding DNA: TGTGCCAGCACCGGACCCCCGCGAGGGACAGTTAATGAAAAACTGTTTTTT. Amino acid sequence: CASTGPPRGTVNEKLFF.

In this sample, this clone turned up a few times. Other DNA sequences within the sample encode an identical CDR3. The V and J genes are TRBV7-9 and TRBJ2-7, with 7 bases matching TRBD2. J gave up 1 base and V 2 bases, and 2 bases lay outside the gene matches. The CDR3 sequence is 14 residues long. Looked up from germline, CDR1 is SEHNR and CDR2 is FQNEAQ (reference sequence). Written as DNA, the CDR3 is TGTGCCAGCAGCTTAAGGGAGGGATCCTACGAGCAGTACTTC. Protein: CASSLREGSYEQYF.

Only a few counts were recorded for this clone. This chain uses TRBV27 with TRBJ1-2; maybe TRBD1 (5 bases). Looked up from germline, CDR1 is MNHEY and CDR2 is SMNVEV (reference sequence). The V and J ends lost 4 bases and 4 bases respectively, with 19 bases between them. The CDR3 extends over 16 amino acids. CDR3 DNA: TGTGCCAGCAGTTCCGATCCCCGGGACGGTCTCTATGGCTACACCTTC. It encodes CASSSDPRDGLYGYTF.

The rearrangement uses TRBV7-9 and TRBJ2-2, with TRBD1 matching 9 bases. From germline, CDR1 is SEHNR and CDR2 FQNEAQ (reference sequence). V was pared by 7 bases and J by 3 bases, with 6 bases of the junction left unmatched. The CDR3 sequence is 15 residues long. This CDR3 is CASTKQGADTGELFF. CDR3 nucleotides: TGTGCCAGCACCAAACAGGGGGCGGACACCGGGGAGCTGTTTTTT.

This clone was seen more than once but under ten times. The rearrangement joins TRBV2 to TRBJ2-2, with a possible D match to TRBD1 (5 bases). Germline V gene data show CDR1 as SNHLY and CDR2 as FYNNEI. V lost 7 bases, J lost 3 bases, and 9 bases lay in between. This CDR3 spans 13 amino acids. The CDR3 sequence is CASKEGDTGELFF. The CDR3 nucleotides are TGTGCCAGCAAGGAAGGGGACACCGGGGAGCTGTTTTTT.

This clone was counted only a few times. This chain links TRBV14 with TRBJ1-2, with D perhaps matching TRBD1 (6 bases). V was shortened by 4 bases and J by 3 bases, with 9 bases between the two germline ends. This CDR3 is built from 13 residues. Germline CDR1 is SGHDN and CDR2 is FVKESK. The CDR3 spells CASSPGQHYGYTF. The DNA for the CDR3 is TGTGCCAGCAGCCCTGGACAGCACTATGGCTACACCTTC.

This sequence joins TRBV6-4 and TRBJ2-1; TRBD1 agrees at 10 bases. The V and J ends lost 5 bases and 4 bases, in that order; junction bases with no gene match: 2. This CDR3 region has 14 residues. The germline V gene encodes CDR1 MRHNA and CDR2 SNTAGT. CDR3 protein: CASSMGQGYNEQFF. In DNA form, the CDR3 reads TGTGCCAGCAGTATGGGACAGGGGTACAATGAGCAGTTCTTC.

The V gene is TRBV9, the J gene TRBJ1-6; maybe TRBD1 (5 bases). Per germline, CDR1 SGDLS and CDR2 YYNGEE. This CDR3 contains 14 residues. Trimming removed 4 bases from V and 7 bases from J, with 12 bases in between. In DNA form, the CDR3 reads TGTGCCAGCAGCTTTGCCGGGGCAAATTCACCCCTCCACTTT. It codes for CASSFAGANSPLHF.

This chain links TRBV29-1 with TRBJ2-7; TRBD2 might be the D (5 bases). CDR3 length equals 13 residues. Between the trimmed V and J ends, which lost 7 bases and 0 bases, there was a span of 13 bases. Per germline, CDR1 SQVTM and CDR2 ANQGSEA. CDR3 amino acids: CSARTFPSYEQYF. The CDR3 DNA sequence: TGCAGCGCTAGGACTTTTCCCTCCTACGAGCAGTACTTC.

The chain is built from TRBV2 and TRBJ2-5; D could derive from TRBD1 or TRBD2 (5 bases each). Germline V CDR1 and CDR2: SNHLY, FYNNEI. V was trimmed by 7 bases and J by 5 bases, leaving 14 bases between them. The CDR3 is made up of 13 amino acids. Here the CDR3 reads CASTREKFETQYF. The CDR3 bases are TGTGCCAGCACCAGGGAGAAATTTGAGACCCAGTACTTC.

This clone has more than one count but fewer than ten. The rearrangement joins TRBV2 to TRBJ1-1; no reliable D call. The CDR3 totals 13 residues. Per the germline V gene, CDR1 is SNHLY and CDR2 is FYNNEI. V lost 1 base and J lost 8, with 11 bases in between. CDR3: CASSEGEGREAFF. The CDR3 DNA follows: TGTGCCAGCAGTGAAGGGGAAGGGAGAGAAGCTTTCTTT.

This clone was observed a handful of times. The V gene is TRBV28, the J gene TRBJ1-3; D is perhaps TRBD1 (6 bases). This CDR3 contains 13 residues. The V end lost 7 bases, the J end lost 1 base, and 8 bases lay between the germline ends. Germline values: CDR1 MDHEN, CDR2 SYDVKM. In nucleotides, the CDR3 is TGTGCCAGCACTCAGGGGTCTGGAAACACCATATATTTT. Translating it yields CASTQGSGNTIYF.

The chain joins TRBV28 to TRBJ2-2; D is unclear. This CDR3 region has 15 residues. Between the trimmed V and J ends, which lost 3 bases and 6 bases, there was a span of 14 bases. CDR1 is MDHEN and CDR2 is SYDVKM in the germline V gene. CDR3 coding DNA: TGTGCCAGCAGTTTTAGCCAGCTAGTCGCCGGGGAGCTGTTTTTT. Protein sequence: CASSFSQLVAGELFF.